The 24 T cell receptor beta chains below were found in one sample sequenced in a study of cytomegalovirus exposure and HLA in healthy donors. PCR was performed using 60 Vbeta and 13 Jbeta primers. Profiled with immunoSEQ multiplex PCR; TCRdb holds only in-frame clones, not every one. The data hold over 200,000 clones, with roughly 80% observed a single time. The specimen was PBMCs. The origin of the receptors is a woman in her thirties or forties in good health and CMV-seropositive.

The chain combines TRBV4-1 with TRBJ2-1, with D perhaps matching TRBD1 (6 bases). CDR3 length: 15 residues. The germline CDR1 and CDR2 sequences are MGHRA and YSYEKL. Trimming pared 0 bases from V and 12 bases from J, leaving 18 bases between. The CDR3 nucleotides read TGCGCCAGCAGCCAAGAACTAGGTGGACAGAGGCGGCAGTTCTTC. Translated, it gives CASSQELGGQRRQFF.

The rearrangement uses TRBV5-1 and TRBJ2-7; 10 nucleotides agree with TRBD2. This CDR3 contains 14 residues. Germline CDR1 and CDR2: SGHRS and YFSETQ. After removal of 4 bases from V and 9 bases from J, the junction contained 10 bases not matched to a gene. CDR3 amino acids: CASSPTAGGPWQYF. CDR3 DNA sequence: TGCGCCAGCAGCCCGACAGCGGGAGGGCCGTGGCAGTACTTC.

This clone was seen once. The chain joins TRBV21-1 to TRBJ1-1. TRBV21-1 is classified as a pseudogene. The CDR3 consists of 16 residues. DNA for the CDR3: TGTGCCAGCAGCAAACTCATTTCGGCAGGGAGGCCTGAAGCTTTCTTT. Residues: CASSKLISAGRPEAFF.

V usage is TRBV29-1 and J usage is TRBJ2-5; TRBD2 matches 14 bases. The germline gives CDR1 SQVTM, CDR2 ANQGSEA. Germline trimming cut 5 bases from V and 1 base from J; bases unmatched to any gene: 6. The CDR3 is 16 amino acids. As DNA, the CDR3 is TGCAGCGTTTACGGGACTAGCGGGGGCCTCCAAGAGACCCAGTACTTC. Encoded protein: CSVYGTSGGLQETQYF.

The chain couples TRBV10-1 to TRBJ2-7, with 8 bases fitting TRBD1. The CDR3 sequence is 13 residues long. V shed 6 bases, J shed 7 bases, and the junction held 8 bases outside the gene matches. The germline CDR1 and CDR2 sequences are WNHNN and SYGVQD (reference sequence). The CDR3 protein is CASSPSGGREQYF. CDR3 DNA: TGCGCCAGCAGCCCCTCAGGGGGCCGGGAGCAGTACTTC.

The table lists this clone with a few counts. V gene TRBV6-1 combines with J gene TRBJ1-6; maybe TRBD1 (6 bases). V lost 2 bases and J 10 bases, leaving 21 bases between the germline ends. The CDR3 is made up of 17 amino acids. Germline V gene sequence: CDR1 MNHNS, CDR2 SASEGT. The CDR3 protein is CASSELFSGAVHSPLHF. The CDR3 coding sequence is TGTGCCAGCAGTGAACTCTTTTCAGGGGCCGTTCACTCACCCCTCCACTTT.

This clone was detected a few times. CDR3 residues: CSVVGSTGIQYF. In DNA, the CDR3 is TGCAGCGTTGTTGGTTCCACGGGCATTCAGTACTTC. J is TRBJ2-4 and V is TRBV29-1; no clear D gene. The germline V and J ends were trimmed by 4 bases and 9 bases, with 13 bases remaining between them. The germline V gene encodes CDR1 SQVTM and CDR2 ANQGSEA. The CDR3 extends over 12 amino acids.

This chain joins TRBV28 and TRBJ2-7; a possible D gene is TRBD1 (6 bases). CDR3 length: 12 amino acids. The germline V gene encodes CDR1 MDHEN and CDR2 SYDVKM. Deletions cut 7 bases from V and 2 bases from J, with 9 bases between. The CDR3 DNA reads TGTGCCAGCAAGACAGGCACCTACGAGCAGTACTTC. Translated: CASKTGTYEQYF.

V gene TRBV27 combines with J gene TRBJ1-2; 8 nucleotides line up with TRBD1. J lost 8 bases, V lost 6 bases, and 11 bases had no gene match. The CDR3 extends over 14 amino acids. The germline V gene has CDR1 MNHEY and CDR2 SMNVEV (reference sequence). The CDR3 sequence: CASSFDRGRLGYTF. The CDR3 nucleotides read TGTGCCAGCAGCTTCGACAGGGGTAGGTTAGGCTACACCTTC.

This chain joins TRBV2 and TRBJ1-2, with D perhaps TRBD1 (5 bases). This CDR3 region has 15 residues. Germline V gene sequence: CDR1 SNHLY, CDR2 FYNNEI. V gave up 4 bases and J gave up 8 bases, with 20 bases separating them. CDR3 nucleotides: TGTGCCAGCAGTGGGGGTGGGACTGCTGCTAACGGCTACACCTTC. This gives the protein CASSGGGTAANGYTF.

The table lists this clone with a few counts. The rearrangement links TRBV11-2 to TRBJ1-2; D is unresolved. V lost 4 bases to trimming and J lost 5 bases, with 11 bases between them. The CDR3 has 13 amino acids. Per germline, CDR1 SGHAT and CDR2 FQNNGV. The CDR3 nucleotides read TGTGCCAGCAGCTCGCTCCTCACTTATGGCTACACCTTC. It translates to CASSSLLTYGYTF.

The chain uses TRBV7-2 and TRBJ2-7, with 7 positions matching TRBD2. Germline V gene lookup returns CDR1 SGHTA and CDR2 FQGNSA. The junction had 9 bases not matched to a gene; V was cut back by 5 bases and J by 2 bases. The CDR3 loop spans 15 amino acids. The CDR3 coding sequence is TGTGCCAGCAGCCGGGACTACCTAAAAACCTACGAGCAGTACTTC. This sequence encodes CASSRDYLKTYEQYF. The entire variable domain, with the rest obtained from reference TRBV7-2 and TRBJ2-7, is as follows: GAGVSQSPSNKVTEKGKDVELRCDPISGHTALYWYRQSLGQGLEFLIYFQGNSAPDKSGLPSDRFSAERTGGSVSTLTIQRTQQEDSAVYLCASSRDYLKTYEQYFGPGTRLTVT.

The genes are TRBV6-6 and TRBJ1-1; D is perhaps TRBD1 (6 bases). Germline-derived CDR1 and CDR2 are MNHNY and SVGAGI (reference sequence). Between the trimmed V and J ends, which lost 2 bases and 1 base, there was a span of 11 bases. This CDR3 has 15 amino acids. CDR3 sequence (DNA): TGTGCCAGCAGTTACACAGGGCGCAGGAACACTGAAGCTTTCTTT. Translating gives CASSYTGRRNTEAFF.

The chain's CDR3 is CAISSGTGATNEKLFF. The CDR3 region has the DNA TGTGCCATCAGTTCCGGGACAGGGGCAACTAATGAAAAACTGTTTTTT. The chain is built from TRBV10-3 and TRBJ1-4, with 10 bases lining up with TRBD1. J lost 0 bases, V lost 5 bases, and 3 bases had no gene match. There are 16 residues in the CDR3. From germline, CDR1 is ENHRY and CDR2 SYGVKD.

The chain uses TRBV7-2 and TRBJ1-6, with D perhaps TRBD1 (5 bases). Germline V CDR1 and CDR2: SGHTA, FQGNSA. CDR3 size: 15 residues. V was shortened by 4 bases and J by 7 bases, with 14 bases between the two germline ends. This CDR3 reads CASSSWGEYNSPLHF. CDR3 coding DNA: TGTGCCAGCAGCTCCTGGGGGGAGTACAATTCACCCCTCCACTTT.

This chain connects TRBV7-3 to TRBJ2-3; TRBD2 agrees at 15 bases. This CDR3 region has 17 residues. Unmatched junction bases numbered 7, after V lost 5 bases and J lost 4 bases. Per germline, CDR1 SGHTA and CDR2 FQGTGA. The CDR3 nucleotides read TGTGCCAGCAGCCTAGTGGGACTAGCGGGAGGTGCAGATACGCAGTATTTT. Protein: CASSLVGLAGGADTQYF.

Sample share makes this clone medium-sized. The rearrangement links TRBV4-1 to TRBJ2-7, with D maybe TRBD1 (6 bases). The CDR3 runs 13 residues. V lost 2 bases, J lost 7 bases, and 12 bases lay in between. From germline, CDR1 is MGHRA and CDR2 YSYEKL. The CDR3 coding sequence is TGCGCCAGCAGCCAACGTACAGGGCGAGAGCAGTACTTC. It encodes CASSQRTGREQYF.

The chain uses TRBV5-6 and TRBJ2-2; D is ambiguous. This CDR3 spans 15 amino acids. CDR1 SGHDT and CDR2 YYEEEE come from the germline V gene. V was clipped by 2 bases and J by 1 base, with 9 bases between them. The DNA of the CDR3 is TGTGCCAGCAGCTTTTATGGCCTGAACACCGGGGAGCTGTTTTTT. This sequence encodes CASSFYGLNTGELFF.

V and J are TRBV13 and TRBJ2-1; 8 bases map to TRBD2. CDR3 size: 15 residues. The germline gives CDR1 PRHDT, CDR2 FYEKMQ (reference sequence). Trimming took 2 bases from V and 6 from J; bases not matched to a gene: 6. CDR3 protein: CASSLWSGGTNEQFF. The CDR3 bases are TGTGCCAGCAGCTTATGGTCGGGAGGGACCAATGAGCAGTTCTTC.

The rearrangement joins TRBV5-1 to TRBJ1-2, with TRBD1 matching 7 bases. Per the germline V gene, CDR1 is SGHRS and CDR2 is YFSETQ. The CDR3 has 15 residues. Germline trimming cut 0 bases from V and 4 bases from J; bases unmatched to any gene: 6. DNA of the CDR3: TGCGCCAGCAGCTTGGCAGAAGGGGGCTCCTATGGCTACACCTTC. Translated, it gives CASSLAEGGSYGYTF.

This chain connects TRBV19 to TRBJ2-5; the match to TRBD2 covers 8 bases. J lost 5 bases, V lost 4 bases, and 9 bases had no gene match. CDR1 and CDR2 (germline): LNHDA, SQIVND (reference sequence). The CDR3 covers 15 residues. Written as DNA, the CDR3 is TGTGCCAGTAGTAAGTCGGTAGCGGGACGGGAGACCCAGTACTTC. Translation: CASSKSVAGRETQYF. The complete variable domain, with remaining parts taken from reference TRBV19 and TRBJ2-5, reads DGGITQSPKYLFRKEGQNVTLSCEQNLNHDAMYWYRQDPGQGLRLIYYSQIVNDFQKGDIAEGYSVSREKKESFPLTVTSAQKNPTAFYLCASSKSVAGRETQYFGPGTRLLVL.

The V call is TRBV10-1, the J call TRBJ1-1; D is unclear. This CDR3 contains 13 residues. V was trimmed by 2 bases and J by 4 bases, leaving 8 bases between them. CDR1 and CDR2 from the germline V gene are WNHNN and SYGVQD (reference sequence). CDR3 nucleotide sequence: TGCGCCAGCAGTGAGAAAACAACCACTGAAGCTTTCTTT. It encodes CASSEKTTTEAFF.

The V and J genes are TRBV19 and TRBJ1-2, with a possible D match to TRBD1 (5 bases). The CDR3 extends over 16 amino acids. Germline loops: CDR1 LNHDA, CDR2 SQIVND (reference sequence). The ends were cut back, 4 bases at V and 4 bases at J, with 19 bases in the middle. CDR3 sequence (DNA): TGTGCCAGTAGTACTACAAAGGACACTCTGATCTATGGCTACACCTTC. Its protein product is CASSTTKDTLIYGYTF.

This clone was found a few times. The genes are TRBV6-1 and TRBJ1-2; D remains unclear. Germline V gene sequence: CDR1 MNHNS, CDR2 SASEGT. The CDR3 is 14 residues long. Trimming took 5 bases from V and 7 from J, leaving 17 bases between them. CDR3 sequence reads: CASSPNQEAGGYTF. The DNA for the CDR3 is TGTGCCAGCAGTCCTAACCAGGAGGCGGGTGGCTACACCTTC.